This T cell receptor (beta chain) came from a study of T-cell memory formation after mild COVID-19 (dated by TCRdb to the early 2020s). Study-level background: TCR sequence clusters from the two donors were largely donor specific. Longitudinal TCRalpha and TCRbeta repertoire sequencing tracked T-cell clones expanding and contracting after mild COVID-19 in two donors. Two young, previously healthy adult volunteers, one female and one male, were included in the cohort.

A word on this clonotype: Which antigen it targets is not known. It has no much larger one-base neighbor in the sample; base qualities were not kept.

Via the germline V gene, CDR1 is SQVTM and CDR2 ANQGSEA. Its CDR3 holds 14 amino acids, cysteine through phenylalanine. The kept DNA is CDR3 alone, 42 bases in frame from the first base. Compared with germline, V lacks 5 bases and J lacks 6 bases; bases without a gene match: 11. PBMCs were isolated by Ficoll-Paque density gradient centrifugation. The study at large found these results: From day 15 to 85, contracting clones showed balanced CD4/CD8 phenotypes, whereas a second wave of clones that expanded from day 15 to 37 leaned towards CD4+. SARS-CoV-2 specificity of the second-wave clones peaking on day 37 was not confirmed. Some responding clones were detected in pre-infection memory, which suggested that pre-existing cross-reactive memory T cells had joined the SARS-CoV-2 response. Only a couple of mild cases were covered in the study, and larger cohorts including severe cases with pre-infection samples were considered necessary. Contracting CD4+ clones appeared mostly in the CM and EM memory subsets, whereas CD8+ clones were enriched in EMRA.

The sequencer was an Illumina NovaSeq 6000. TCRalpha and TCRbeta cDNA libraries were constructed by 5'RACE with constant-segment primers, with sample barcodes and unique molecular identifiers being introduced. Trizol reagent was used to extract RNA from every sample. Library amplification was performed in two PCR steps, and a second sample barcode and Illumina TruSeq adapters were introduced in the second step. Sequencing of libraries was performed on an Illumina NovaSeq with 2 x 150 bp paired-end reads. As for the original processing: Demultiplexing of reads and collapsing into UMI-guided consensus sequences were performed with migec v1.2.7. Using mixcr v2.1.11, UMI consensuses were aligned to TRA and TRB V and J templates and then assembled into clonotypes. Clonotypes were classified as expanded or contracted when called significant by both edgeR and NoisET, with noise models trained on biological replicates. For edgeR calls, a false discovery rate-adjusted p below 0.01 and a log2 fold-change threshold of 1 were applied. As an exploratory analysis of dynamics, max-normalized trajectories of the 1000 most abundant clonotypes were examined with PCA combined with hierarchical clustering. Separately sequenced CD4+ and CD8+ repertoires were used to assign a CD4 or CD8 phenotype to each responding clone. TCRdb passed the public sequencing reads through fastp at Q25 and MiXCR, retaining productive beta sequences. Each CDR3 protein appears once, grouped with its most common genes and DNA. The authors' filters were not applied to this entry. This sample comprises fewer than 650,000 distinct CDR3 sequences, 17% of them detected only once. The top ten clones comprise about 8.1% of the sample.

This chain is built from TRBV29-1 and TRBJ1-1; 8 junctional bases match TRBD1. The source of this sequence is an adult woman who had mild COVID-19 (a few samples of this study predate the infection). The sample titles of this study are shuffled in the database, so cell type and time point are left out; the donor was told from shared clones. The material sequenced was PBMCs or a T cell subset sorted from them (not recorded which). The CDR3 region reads CSVSTGGTGSEAFF. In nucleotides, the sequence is TGCAGCGTTAGCACAGGGGGGACCGGTTCTGAAGCTTTCTTT.